What follows describes a single TCR beta chain. Germline V lookup: CDR1 SQVTM, CDR2 ANQGSEA. The CDR3 has 13 amino acids. Trimming at V came to 3 bases and at J to 4 bases, leaving 3 bases not matched to a gene. This sample was taken from a study of blood T cell repertoires in COVID-19. Clones were read by immunoSEQ multiplex PCR, and TCRdb kept only the in-frame ones, dropping some. The sample shows 150,000 to 200,000 clones, 80% to 90% of them seen only once. The receptor was derived from a woman aged 80 or over with COVID-19, enrolled during active disease. This chain joins TRBV29-1 and TRBJ1-5; 7 bases agree with TRBD1. The sequencing input was peripheral blood. CDR3 region: CSVETGRNQPQHF. CDR3 DNA sequence: TGCAGCGTTGAGACAGGGCGTAATCAGCCCCAGCATTTT.